Presented here are 7 T cell receptor beta chains from one specimen sequenced in a study of T-cell reconstitution after alpha-beta-depleted transplantation in children. For these TCRs, the target antigens are not known. Notes on the study in general: Newly made T cells mostly supplied T-cell counts and diversity one year after transplant.

Preparing the TCRbeta library involved the use of unique molecular identifiers. TCRdb reprocessed the PCR reads via MiXCR and lists one record per CDR3 protein. The table shows about 300,000 distinct CDR3 sequences, with about 7.3% occurring only once. Sequencing was performed on peripheral blood, taken 360 days after TCRalphabeta/CD19-depleted stem cell transplant. Receptors were obtained from a female patient aged 2 to 10 who had a stem cell transplant for Fanconi anemia, so the T cells may come from the graft donor.

Ten or more counts support this clonotype. The chain has TRBV15 and TRBJ1-4; D not certain. The V end was cut by 0 bases, the J end by 15 bases, with 14 bases between. This CDR3 has 13 residues. Germline CDR1 LNHNV, CDR2 YYDKDF (reference sequence). This CDR3 reads CATSRESGSLMFF. DNA for the CDR3: TGTGCCACCAGCAGAGAAAGCGGCAGTCTAATGTTTTTT.

The gene calls are TRBV28 and TRBJ2-3; 9 bases agree with TRBD2. In germline, CDR1 is MDHEN, CDR2 SYDVKM. J was trimmed by 3 bases and V by 2 bases; bases with no gene match: 15. The CDR3 is 19 amino acids. CDR3: CASSLVYPISAGGTDTQYF. The CDR3 nucleotides are TGTGCCAGCAGTTTAGTTTATCCAATTTCGGCGGGGGGGACAGATACGCAGTATTTT.

The chain joins TRBV4-1 to TRBJ2-7; 9 positions agree with TRBD2. V lost 4 bases to trimming and J lost 3 bases; unmatched junction nucleotides: 7. The CDR3 sequence is 15 residues long. Germline V CDR1 and CDR2: MGHRA, YSYEKL. CDR3: CASSRGTSTLYEQYF. The CDR3 DNA follows: TGCGCCAGCAGCCGGGGGACTAGCACACTCTACGAGCAGTACTTC.

This clonotype was counted at least ten times. This chain links TRBV20-1 with TRBJ2-7; 12 nucleotides agree with TRBD2. The J segment lost 4 bases and the V segment lost 4 bases, leaving 2 bases of the junction unmatched. Germline lookup yields CDR1 DFQATT and CDR2 SNEGSKA (reference sequence). CDR3 length equals 13 residues. The CDR3 reads CSATGTSGYEQYF. For the CDR3, the DNA is TGCAGTGCTACCGGGACTAGCGGGTACGAGCAGTACTTC.

This clonotype has at least ten counts. This chain links TRBV6-6 with TRBJ1-1; the D is unclear. From germline, CDR1 is MNHNY and CDR2 SVGAGI (reference sequence). Trimming pared 0 bases from V and 11 bases from J, leaving 13 bases between. The CDR3 contains 13 residues. The CDR3 is CASSYSDPSMAFF. In nucleotides, the CDR3 is TGTGCCAGCAGTTACTCGGACCCCTCAATGGCTTTCTTT.

This clonotype occurred many times. This CDR3 is CASSQTSGGFYEQYF. The CDR3 coding sequence is TGTGCCAGCAGCCAAACTAGCGGGGGATTCTACGAGCAGTACTTC. The chain is built from TRBV11-2 and TRBJ2-7; 11 bases agree with TRBD2. Germline V CDR1 and CDR2: SGHAT, FQNNGV. V lost 5 bases to trimming and J lost 3 bases; unmatched junction nucleotides: 6. The CDR3 spans 15 residues. Looking up the rest from reference TRBV11-2 and TRBJ2-7 gives the full variable domain: EAGVAQSPRYKIIEKRQSVAFWCNPISGHATLYWYQQILGQGPKLLIQFQNNGVVDDSQLPKDRFSAERLKGVDSTLKIQPAKLEDSAVYLCASSQTSGGFYEQYFGPGTRLTVT.

The table lists this clonotype with many counts. V is TRBV12-3 or TRBV12-4 and J is TRBJ1-1; D gene uncertain. This CDR3 is built from 13 residues. The V end lost 7 bases, the J end lost 3 bases, and 12 bases lay between the germline ends. CDR3 protein: CASTLGRDTEAFF. CDR3 nucleotide sequence: TGTGCCAGCACCCTCGGGCGAGACACTGAAGCTTTCTTT.